These 4 T cell receptor beta chains were all obtained from the same sample, sequenced in a study of cytomegalovirus exposure and HLA in healthy donors. 13 Jbeta primers and 60 Vbeta primers were used for the PCR. TCRdb's table, derived via immunoSEQ multiplex PCR, lists solely in-frame clones and lacks some. The sample shows fewer than 120,000 clones, approximately 83% of them seen only once. Sample: PBMCs. These receptors were taken from a man aged 40-50 years in good health and CMV-seronegative.

The rearrangement uses TRBV4-3 and TRBJ2-3; D possibly corresponds to TRBD1 (6 bases). The CDR3 spans 16 residues. Germline-derived CDR1 and CDR2 are LGHNA and YSLEER. Between the trimmed V and J ends, which lost 0 bases and 2 bases, there was a span of 12 bases. The CDR3 nucleotides are TGCGCCAGCAGCCAAGAAAGGGGGAGATTCACAGATACGCAGTATTTT. Protein product: CASSQERGRFTDTQYF.

The V gene is TRBV14, the J gene TRBJ2-5; D possibly corresponds to TRBD1 (6 bases). The CDR3 contains 13 residues. Per the germline V gene, CDR1 is SGHDN and CDR2 is FVKESK. The germline V and J ends were trimmed by 5 bases and 3 bases, with 10 bases remaining between them. Here the CDR3 reads CASSYYREETQYF. CDR3 bases: TGTGCCAGCAGCTACTACAGGGAAGAGACCCAGTACTTC. The whole variable domain, remainder taken from reference TRBV14 and TRBJ2-5, is EAGVTQFPSHSVIEKGQTVTLRCDPISGHDNLYWYRRVMGKEIKFLLHFVKESKQDESGMPNNRFLAERTGGTYSTLKVQPAELEDSGVYFCASSYYREETQYFGPGTRLLVL.

The V gene is TRBV7-2, the J gene TRBJ2-5; tentatively, D is TRBD2 (7 bases). The V and J ends lost 5 bases and 2 bases respectively, with 9 bases between them. The CDR3 contains 13 residues. Germline CDR1 and CDR2: SGHTA and FQGNSA. As DNA, the CDR3 is TGTGCCAGCAGCCGGGGGGCTCAAGAGACCCAGTACTTC. Its translation: CASSRGAQETQYF.

The rearrangement joins TRBV29-1 to TRBJ1-1; tentatively, D is TRBD1 (6 bases). V was trimmed by 3 bases and J by 2 bases, leaving 7 bases between them. This CDR3 has 12 amino acids. The germline V gene encodes CDR1 SQVTM and CDR2 ANQGSEA. The CDR3 nucleotides read TGCAGCGTTGACAGGGGAAACACTGAAGCTTTCTTT. It translates to CSVDRGNTEAFF.